The 19 T cell receptor beta chains below all came from one sample that was sequenced in a study of T-cell reconstitution after alpha-beta-depleted transplantation in children. Library preparation (for TCRbeta) was performed with unique molecular identifiers. TCRdb reprocessed the PCR reads with MiXCR, giving one entry per CDR3 protein. The sample carries some 600,000 distinct CDR3 sequences, approximately 17% recorded once. Sequencing was performed on PBMCs from the stem cell graft donor, taken from the stem cell graft. These receptors originate from a human donor who donated a stem cell graft to a child with acute myeloid leukemia.

The gene calls are TRBV3-1 and TRBJ2-5; D uncertain. Germline V gives CDR1 LGHDT, CDR2 YNNKEL (reference sequence). The CDR3 consists of 12 residues. The V end was cut by 4 bases, the J end by 9 bases, with 12 bases between. The CDR3 region has the DNA TGTGCCAGCAGCCCCGGAACCGGACCCCAGTACTTC. Its translation is CASSPGTGPQYF.

The chain is built from TRBV12-3 or TRBV12-4 and TRBJ2-7, with D possibly being TRBD1 (6 bases). There are 15 residues in the CDR3. V was shortened by 5 bases and J by 2 bases, with 16 bases between the two germline ends. The CDR3 DNA is TGTGCCAGCAGTCCTCCGGGGCAGGGGACCTACGAGCAGTACTTC. It specifies CASSPPGQGTYEQYF.

This clonotype was observed a handful of times. The chain links TRBV7-9 to TRBJ2-1; D might be TRBD2 (6 bases). CDR1 and CDR2 (germline): SEHNR, FQNEAQ (reference sequence). This CDR3 has 16 residues. Trimming pared 5 bases from V and 4 bases from J, leaving 18 bases between. For the CDR3, the DNA is TGTGCCAGCAGCGACAGAAGGCGGGGCCTTTACAATGAGCAGTTCTTC. Its translation is CASSDRRRGLYNEQFF.

J is TRBJ1-1 and V is TRBV20-1, with 7 bases identical to TRBD1. Germline V gives CDR1 DFQATT, CDR2 SNEGSKA (reference sequence). There are 13 residues in the CDR3. Unmatched junction bases numbered 9, after V lost 5 bases and J lost 6 bases. The CDR3 region is CSAWDSPGAEAFF. The CDR3, as DNA: TGCAGTGCTTGGGACAGCCCGGGTGCTGAAGCTTTCTTT.

The V gene is TRBV24-1, the J gene TRBJ2-3; weak D call: TRBD1 (6 bases). The CDR3 totals 13 residues. V lost 10 bases and J lost 3, with 13 bases in between. Looked up from germline, CDR1 is KGHDR and CDR2 is SFDVKD. CDR3 in DNA: TGTGCCACGCGAGGGGGTGGGACAGATACGCAGTATTTT. It yields the protein CATRGGGTDTQYF.

This clonotype was found a few times. The chain joins TRBV3-1 to TRBJ2-5; a possible D gene is TRBD2 (6 bases). Germline lookup yields CDR1 LGHDT and CDR2 YNNKEL (reference sequence). The CDR3 has 14 amino acids. V was cut by 1 base and J by 6 bases, with 12 bases left in between. The CDR3 sequence is CASSQGRGRKTQYF. CDR3 bases: TGTGCCAGCAGCCAAGGGCGGGGAAGGAAGACCCAGTACTTC.

This rearrangement joins TRBV25-1 to TRBJ2-5; 12 bases fit TRBD1. Trimming at V came to 4 bases and at J to 3 bases, leaving 12 bases not matched to a gene. The CDR3 sequence is 18 residues long. Germline V gene lookup returns CDR1 MGHDK and CDR2 SYGVNS. The CDR3 is CASSGLRDRGLPEETQYF. The CDR3 DNA follows: TGTGCCAGCAGTGGGCTTCGGGACAGGGGGCTTCCCGAAGAGACCCAGTACTTC.

This clonotype was seen ten or more times. The chain carries TRBV29-1 and TRBJ1-1; the match to TRBD1 covers 7 bases. The trim removed 6 bases at V and 1 base at J, leaving 8 bases unmatched. The CDR3 totals 14 residues. Germline V lookup: CDR1 SQVTM, CDR2 ANQGSEA. CDR3 in DNA: TGCAGCGTCACAGGGGCCTCCGGGAACACTGAAGCTTTCTTT. As protein: CSVTGASGNTEAFF.

The table lists this clonotype with a few counts. This sequence joins TRBV20-1 and TRBJ1-2; TRBD1 aligns across 8 bases. The trim removed 3 bases at V and 0 bases at J, leaving 9 bases unmatched. Germline loops: CDR1 DFQATT, CDR2 SNEGSKA (reference sequence). The CDR3 loop spans 16 amino acids. The CDR3, as DNA: TGCAGTGCTAGGGACAGGGTTATTCATGCTAACTATGGCTACACCTTC. Protein product: CSARDRVIHANYGYTF.

With regard to this clonotype: A junction end diverges from the germline sequence, so it may reflect a read error. The chain is built from TRBV12-3 or TRBV12-4 and TRBJ2-3; D is unclear. This CDR3 has 19 amino acids. CDR3 residues: CACSLTPYLSQRSTDTQYF. DNA of the CDR3: TGTGCCTGCAGTTTAACCCCCTACTTGTCCCAACGGAGCACAGATACGCAGTATTTT.

This clonotype was found many times. This rearrangement joins TRBV7-2 to TRBJ2-7; maybe TRBD2 (5 bases). Germline assignment: CDR1 SGHTA and CDR2 FQGNSA. Deletions cut 8 bases from V and 0 bases from J, with 14 bases between. The CDR3 loop spans 14 amino acids. The CDR3 DNA sequence: TGTGCCAGCGGAGTAGCGTCGCTCTCCTACGAGCAGTACTTC. Protein product: CASGVASLSYEQYF.

CDR3 bases: TGCAGCGCCCGGGTGGGGCCCGGGGAGCTGTTTTTT. Residues: CSARVGPGELFF. The chain recombines TRBV29-1 with TRBJ2-2; TRBD1 might be the D (5 bases). With 7 bases removed from V and 6 bases from J, the gap between germline ends came to 12 bases. The CDR3 sequence is 12 residues long. Germline lookup yields CDR1 SQVTM and CDR2 ANQGSEA.

This clonotype has at least ten counts. This chain joins TRBV9 and TRBJ1-6; D unclear. Looked up from germline, CDR1 is SGDLS and CDR2 is YYNGEE. The CDR3 is 15 residues long. The ends were cut back, 4 bases at V and 4 bases at J, with 12 bases in the middle. The CDR3 here is CASSPAEGYNSPLHF. In DNA form, the CDR3 reads TGTGCCAGCAGCCCAGCTGAGGGTTATAATTCACCCCTCCACTTT.

This clonotype has only a few counts. The chain joins TRBV29-1 to TRBJ2-3; 8 bases map to TRBD2. CDR3 length equals 14 residues. Germline V gene sequence: CDR1 SQVTM, CDR2 ANQGSEA. V was clipped by 8 bases and J by 2 bases; unmatched bases: 9. CDR3 loop: CSQIQRGSTDTQYF. The CDR3 coding sequence is TGCAGCCAAATACAGCGGGGGTCCACAGATACGCAGTATTTT.

The V call is TRBV20-1, the J call TRBJ2-3; D call uncertain. The CDR3 is 14 residues long. Trimming cost V 1 base and J 0 bases, with 8 bases left between them. Germline V gene sequence: CDR1 DFQATT, CDR2 SNEGSKA (reference sequence). CDR3 sequence: CSARAVPSTDTQYF. The CDR3 nucleotides read TGCAGTGCTAGAGCAGTCCCTAGCACAGATACGCAGTATTTT.

This clonotype showed up many times. V gene TRBV5-6 combines with J gene TRBJ1-6; 10 nucleotides agree with TRBD1. V was pared by 3 bases and J by 10 bases, with 10 bases of the junction left unmatched. CDR3 size: 16 residues. Germline values: CDR1 SGHDT, CDR2 YYEEEE. CDR3 sequence (DNA): TGTGCCAGCAGCTCACTTCGGACAGGGGGACAATCACCCCTCCACTTT. Protein sequence: CASSSLRTGGQSPLHF.

V usage is TRBV12-3 or TRBV12-4 and J usage is TRBJ2-2, with TRBD1 matching over 9 bases. The CDR3 runs 14 residues. V shed 5 bases and J 6 bases; nucleotides not matched to a gene: 4. The CDR3 DNA is TGTGCCAGCAGTGGACAGGGGATTGCCGGGGAGCTGTTTTTT. It is translated as CASSGQGIAGELFF.

The chain recombines TRBV11-1 with TRBJ1-2; unclear D gene. The CDR3 spans 19 residues. CDR1 is SGHAT and CDR2 is FQDESV in the germline V gene (reference sequence). The V and J ends lost 2 bases and 4 bases respectively, with 26 bases between them. The CDR3 loop reads CASSLNAVGRDRLSYGYTF. The CDR3 DNA is TGTGCCAGCAGCTTAAACGCAGTTGGGAGGGATCGGTTGAGCTATGGCTACACCTTC.

V and J are TRBV18 and TRBJ1-5; 8 bases agree with TRBD1. Germline values: CDR1 KGHSH, CDR2 LQKENI. The CDR3 covers 13 residues. The junction had 3 bases not matched to a gene; V was cut back by 8 bases and J by 3 bases. DNA for the CDR3: TGTGCCAGCAACAGGGGGGACAATCAGCCCCAGCATTTT. Its translation is CASNRGDNQPQHF. The variable domain in full, completed from reference TRBV18 and TRBJ1-5, reads NAGVMQNPRHLVRRRGQEARLRCSPMKGHSHVYWYRQLPEEGLKFMVYLQKENIIDESGMPKERFSAEFPKEGPSILRIQQVVRGDSAAYFCASNRGDNQPQHFGDGTRLSIL.